One and the same sample provided the 25 T cell receptor beta chains below, sequenced in a study of siplizumab effects on memory and regulatory T cells. Some clones are missing from TCRdb's copy, which holds only in-frame ones; the method was immunoSEQ multiplex PCR. The table records 70,000 to 100,000 clones, roughly 96% of them present only once. The sequenced material came from naive CD4+ T cells sorted from blood. These receptors were collected from a human donor in good health.

CDR3 protein: CSVDPRGQFYGYTF. DNA of the CDR3: TGCAGCGTAGACCCCCGGGGACAGTTCTATGGCTACACCTTC. The chain couples TRBV29-1 to TRBJ1-2; 7 bases map to TRBD1. The CDR3 runs to 14 residues. In germline, CDR1 is SQVTM, CDR2 ANQGSEA. Trimming cost V 6 bases and J 4 bases; bases outside gene matches: 11.

The J gene is TRBJ1-2, the V gene TRBV9, with a tentative D call TRBD1 (6 bases). Trimming left V 0 bases short and J 5 bases short, with 11 bases between. Germline CDR1 and CDR2: SGDLS and YYNGEE. The CDR3 covers 14 residues. The CDR3 coding sequence is TGTGCCAGCAGCGTAGGGGGAACAGGGTATGGCTACACCTTC. Amino acid sequence: CASSVGGTGYGYTF.

The V gene is TRBV9, the J gene TRBJ1-6, with D unresolved. Per the germline V gene, CDR1 is SGDLS and CDR2 is YYNGEE. V was shortened by 2 bases and J by 0 bases, with 9 bases between the two germline ends. The CDR3 is 16 amino acids. CDR3 DNA sequence: TGTGCCAGCAGCGTTCGAGGGAGCTCCTATAATTCACCCCTCCACTTT. Encoded protein: CASSVRGSSYNSPLHF.

The J gene is TRBJ1-1, the V gene TRBV9, with D maybe TRBD1 (6 bases). CDR3 length equals 16 residues. The V and J ends lost 2 bases and 0 bases respectively, with 14 bases between them. Germline V gene data show CDR1 as SGDLS and CDR2 as YYNGEE. Here the CDR3 reads CASSVHTGDMNTEAFF. CDR3 bases: TGTGCCAGCAGCGTTCATACGGGGGACATGAACACTGAAGCTTTCTTT.

The V and J genes are TRBV19 and TRBJ1-5; D not certain. The CDR3 is 15 amino acids. The V end was cut by 2 bases, the J end by 2 bases, with 10 bases between. Germline V gene sequence: CDR1 LNHDA, CDR2 SQIVND (reference sequence). CDR3 DNA sequence: TGTGCCAGTAGTATATCGGGGTTGGGCAATCAGCCCCAGCATTTT. Translating it yields CASSISGLGNQPQHF. The whole variable domain, filled in from reference TRBV19 and TRBJ1-5, reads DGGITQSPKYLFRKEGQNVTLSCEQNLNHDAMYWYRQDPGQGLRLIYYSQIVNDFQKGDIAEGYSVSREKKESFPLTVTSAQKNPTAFYLCASSISGLGNQPQHFGDGTRLSIL.

The V call is TRBV7-8, the J call TRBJ1-2; possibly TRBD1 for D (5 bases). Germline V gives CDR1 SGHVS, CDR2 FQNEAQ. CDR3 length: 12 residues. V was cut by 0 bases and J by 8 bases, with 7 bases left in between. In DNA form, the CDR3 reads TGTGCCAGCAGCTTAGCGCAGGGCGGCTACACCTTC. Translating it yields CASSLAQGGYTF.

The rearrangement joins TRBV10-3 to TRBJ2-5; D is unresolved. Germline V CDR1 and CDR2: ENHRY, SYGVKD. This CDR3 has 13 residues. V was shortened by 0 bases and J by 5 bases, with 7 bases between the two germline ends. The CDR3 loop is CAISESSVETQYF. CDR3 DNA sequence: TGTGCCATCAGTGAGTCGAGTGTTGAGACCCAGTACTTC.

The chain carries TRBV2 and TRBJ1-2; D perhaps matches TRBD1 (5 bases). Germline V gene lookup returns CDR1 SNHLY and CDR2 FYNNEI. The ends were cut back, 4 bases at V and 4 bases at J, with 16 bases in the middle. This CDR3 is 15 amino acids long. CDR3: CASSGGPGRSYGYTF. The CDR3 bases are TGTGCCAGCAGTGGGGGACCGGGCCGTAGCTATGGCTACACCTTC. The full variable domain, its missing parts supplied by reference TRBV2 and TRBJ1-2, is EPEVTQTPSHQVTQMGQEVILRCVPISNHLYFYWYRQILGQKVEFLVSFYNNEISEKSEIFDDQFSVERPDGSNFTLKIRSTKLEDSAMYFCASSGGPGRSYGYTFGSGTRLTVV.

CDR3 amino acids: CASAIRTGVNEQFF. DNA for the CDR3: TGTGCCAGCGCTATCCGGACAGGGGTTAATGAGCAGTTCTTC. The chain uses TRBV6-4 and TRBJ2-1, with 9 bases lining up with TRBD1. The germline V gene encodes CDR1 MRHNA and CDR2 SNTAGT. With V trimmed by 8 bases and J by 7 bases, 9 bases remained unmatched. The CDR3 contains 14 residues.

V and J are TRBV19 and TRBJ2-3; D is possibly TRBD2 (6 bases). This CDR3 is built from 14 residues. Trimming took off 9 bases at V and 3 bases at J, with 16 bases between the two ends. CDR1 and CDR2 (germline): LNHDA, SQIVND (reference sequence). CDR3: CASGGAYTTDTQYF. The DNA for the CDR3 is TGTGCCAGCGGAGGGGCATACACGACAGATACGCAGTATTTT.

V usage is TRBV4-2 and J usage is TRBJ1-2, with D tentatively TRBD1 (5 bases). CDR1 is LGHNA and CDR2 is YNFKEQ in the germline V gene. V was clipped by 0 bases and J by 4 bases, with 12 bases between them. The CDR3 is 15 residues long. Here the CDR3 DNA reads TGTGCCAGCAGCCAAGACCCCGGGGCCGGCTATGGCTACACCTTC. This codes for CASSQDPGAGYGYTF.

This chain connects TRBV18 to TRBJ2-5, with 9 bases that match TRBD1. The germline V gene has CDR1 KGHSH and CDR2 LQKENI. V dropped 3 bases and J dropped 5; count of bases not matched to a gene: 13. The CDR3 has 17 amino acids. The CDR3 protein is CASSPSPGQGGEETQYF. The CDR3 DNA reads TGTGCCAGCTCACCTTCACCGGGACAGGGTGGCGAGGAGACCCAGTACTTC.

V is TRBV5-1 and J is TRBJ2-7; D is unresolved. V was clipped by 0 bases and J by 5 bases, with 9 bases between them. Per the germline V gene, CDR1 is SGHRS and CDR2 is YFSETQ. The CDR3 is made up of 13 amino acids. The DNA of the CDR3 is TGCGCCAGCAGCTTGGCCTATCGTCACGAGCAGTACTTC. Translating it yields CASSLAYRHEQYF.

The chain combines TRBV18 with TRBJ1-2; TRBD1 might be the D (5 bases). This CDR3 spans 17 amino acids. V lost 3 bases to trimming and J lost 5 bases, with 22 bases between them. Germline V gene lookup returns CDR1 KGHSH and CDR2 LQKENI. CDR3 amino acids: CASSPPAGTARRYGYTF. The DNA of the CDR3 is TGTGCCAGCTCACCCCCCGCCGGGACGGCCCGGAGATATGGCTACACCTTC.

V usage is TRBV19 and J usage is TRBJ1-3; no firm D call. Trimming stripped 4 bases from V and 0 bases from J, with 4 bases between. Germline CDR1 reads LNHDA; CDR2 reads SQIVND (reference sequence). The CDR3 loop spans 13 amino acids. DNA for the CDR3: TGTGCCAGTAGTAACCTCTCTGGAAACACCATATATTTT. Amino acids: CASSNLSGNTIYF.

The rearrangement joins TRBV7-3 to TRBJ2-2; no clear D. The germline V gene has CDR1 SGHTA and CDR2 FQGTGA. The length of the CDR3 is 16 residues. V shed 4 bases and J shed 5 bases, with 17 bases lying between them. The DNA for the CDR3 is TGTGCCAGCAGCTCCACCGGGCCGGTTGGAACCGGGGAGCTGTTTTTT. It specifies CASSSTGPVGTGELFF.

The rearrangement links TRBV4-1 to TRBJ2-7, with 8 bases aligning to TRBD1. CDR1 is MGHRA and CDR2 is YSYEKL in the germline V gene. The CDR3 is 16 amino acids. Losses at the gene ends were 0 bases for V and 0 bases for J; bases not matched to a gene: 4. The CDR3: CASSQDRTGSSYEQYF. The CDR3 DNA reads as TGCGCCAGCAGCCAAGATCGGACAGGGAGCTCCTACGAGCAGTACTTC.

The chain recombines TRBV27 with TRBJ1-5; the D gene is possibly TRBD1 (5 bases). CDR3 length: 17 amino acids. V was cut by 1 base and J by 5 bases, with 18 bases left in between. Germline loops: CDR1 MNHEY, CDR2 SMNVEV (reference sequence). CDR3: CASSLLGPGWGYQPQHF. Written as DNA, the CDR3 is TGTGCCAGCAGTTTATTGGGTCCAGGGTGGGGGTATCAGCCCCAGCATTTT.

The chain carries TRBV10-3 and TRBJ1-2; TRBD1 is a possible D gene (6 bases). The V and J ends lost 3 bases and 4 bases respectively, with 15 bases between them. The CDR3 has 15 amino acids. Germline CDR1 ENHRY, CDR2 SYGVKD. CDR3 in amino acids: CAISEGIQGSYGYTF. The DNA for the CDR3 is TGTGCCATCAGTGAAGGAATACAGGGATCCTATGGCTACACCTTC.

The chain recombines TRBV5-4 with TRBJ1-2, with 10 bases identical to TRBD1. The ends lost 5 bases at V and 5 bases at J; junction bases unmatched: 6. The CDR3 loop spans 14 amino acids. From germline, CDR1 is SGHNT and CDR2 YYREEE (reference sequence). This CDR3 reads CASRPGTGVYGYTF. CDR3 DNA sequence: TGTGCCAGCAGACCCGGGACAGGGGTATATGGCTACACCTTC.

This clone appeared a single time. The rearrangement uses TRBV9 and TRBJ1-1; D is unresolved. This CDR3 region has 16 residues. Trimming cost V 0 bases and J 0 bases, with 12 bases left between them. CDR1 and CDR2 from the germline V gene are SGDLS and YYNGEE. The CDR3 reads CASSVDEGLMNTEAFF. DNA of the CDR3: TGTGCCAGCAGCGTAGATGAGGGATTGATGAACACTGAAGCTTTCTTT.

The CDR3 sequence: CASSLSTLTSYEQYF. The DNA of the CDR3 is TGTGCCAGCAGTTTATCTACTTTGACGTCCTACGAGCAGTACTTC. The chain employs TRBV28 and TRBJ2-7; D remains ambiguous. V gave up 1 base and J gave up 1 base, with 11 bases separating them. CDR3 size: 15 residues. Germline V lookup: CDR1 MDHEN, CDR2 SYDVKM. The whole variable domain, remainder taken from reference TRBV28 and TRBJ2-7, is DVKVTQSSRYLVKRTGEKVFLECVQDMDHENMFWYRQDPGLGLRLIYFSYDVKMKEKGDIPEGYSVSREKKERFSLILESASTNQTSMYLCASSLSTLTSYEQYFGPGTRLTVT.

V usage is TRBV7-6 and J usage is TRBJ2-1, with 10 bases identical to TRBD2. The CDR3 totals 17 residues. The V and J ends lost 0 bases and 1 base, in that order; junction bases with no gene match: 3. CDR1 is SGHVS and CDR2 is FNYEAQ in the germline V gene. The chain's CDR3 is CASSLASGGISYNEQFF. The DNA for the CDR3 is TGTGCCAGCAGCTTAGCTAGCGGGGGGATTTCCTACAATGAGCAGTTCTTC.

The chain carries TRBV6-4 and TRBJ2-5; TRBD2 aligns across 14 bases. Germline V CDR1 and CDR2: MRHNA, SNTAGT. After removal of 2 bases from V and 4 bases from J, the junction contained 15 bases not matched to a gene. This CDR3 spans 20 amino acids. CDR3 DNA sequence: TGTGCCAGCAGTGACCACGGTAAGGAGACTAGCGGGGGGGAGAGAGAGACCCAGTACTTC. Amino acids: CASSDHGKETSGGERETQYF.

The chain recombines TRBV9 with TRBJ2-1; D is possibly TRBD1 (6 bases). CDR1 and CDR2 (germline): SGDLS, YYNGEE. The CDR3 runs to 15 residues. V lost 0 bases and J 8 bases, leaving 15 bases between the germline ends. CDR3 sequence (DNA): TGTGCCAGCAGCGTAGTCGGGACAAGCTCGTATGAGCAGTTCTTC. It codes for CASSVVGTSSYEQFF.